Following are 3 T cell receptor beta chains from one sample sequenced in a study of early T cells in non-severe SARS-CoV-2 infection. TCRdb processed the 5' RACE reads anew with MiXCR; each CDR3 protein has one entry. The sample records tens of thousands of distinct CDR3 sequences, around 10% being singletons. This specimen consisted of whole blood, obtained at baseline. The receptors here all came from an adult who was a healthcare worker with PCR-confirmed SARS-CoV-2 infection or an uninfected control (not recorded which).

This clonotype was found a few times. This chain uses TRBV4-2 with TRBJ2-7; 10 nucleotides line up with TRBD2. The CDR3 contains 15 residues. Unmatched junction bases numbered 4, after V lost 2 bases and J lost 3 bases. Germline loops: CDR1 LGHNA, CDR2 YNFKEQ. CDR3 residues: CASSQRLAGRYEQYF. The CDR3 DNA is TGTGCCAGCAGCCAACGACTAGCGGGCCGCTACGAGCAGTACTTC.

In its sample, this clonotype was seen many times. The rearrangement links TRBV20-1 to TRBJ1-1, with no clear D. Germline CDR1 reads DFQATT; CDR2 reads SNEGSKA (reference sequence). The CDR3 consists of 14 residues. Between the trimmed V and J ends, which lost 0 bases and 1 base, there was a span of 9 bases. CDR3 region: CSARDPTRNTEAFF. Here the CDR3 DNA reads TGCAGTGCTAGAGATCCCACAAGGAACACTGAAGCTTTCTTT.

The CDR3 reads CASSLTAGAISPLHF. CDR3 sequence (DNA): TGTGCCAGCAGCTTGACGGCAGGGGCGATTTCACCCCTCCACTTT. V usage is TRBV5-4 and J usage is TRBJ1-6, with D maybe TRBD1 (6 bases). The CDR3 extends over 15 amino acids. V was shortened by 1 base and J by 9 bases, with 14 bases between the two germline ends. Germline CDR1 SGHNT, CDR2 YYREEE (reference sequence).